This is a list of T cell receptor beta chains from one sample in a study of cytomegalovirus exposure and HLA in healthy donors. Sequenced by immunoSEQ multiplex PCR; TCRdb stores in-frame clones only, minus some. This table has about 150,000 clones, roughly 80% appearing once. Sequencing input: PBMCs. The source of these receptors is a young man in good health and CMV-seropositive. The CDR3 runs from the conserved cysteine through the conserved F or W. Fields, in order: CDR3 protein, CDR3 DNA, D gene, V gene, clone size, J gene. D genes are given only for firm matches. The size of a clone is reported for some rows only, either as once, few or many, or as a class for expanded clones.

CDR3aa: CASSQAPLAGAGGELFF; CDR3nt: TGTGCCAGCAGCCAAGCCCCACTAGCGGGAGCTGGCGGGGAGCTGTTTTTT; d_gene: TRBD2; v_gene: TRBV4-2; abundance: .; j_gene: TRBJ2-2
CDR3aa: CSVLVAGGPDTQYF; CDR3nt: TGCAGCGTTCTAGTAGCGGGGGGGCCAGATACGCAGTATTTT; d_gene: TRBD2; v_gene: TRBV29-1; abundance: .; j_gene: TRBJ2-3
CDR3aa: CASSYSTGGVRMTF; CDR3nt: TGTGCCAGCAGTTACTCGACGGGGGGGGTCCGGATGACCTTC; d_gene: .; v_gene: TRBV6-5; abundance: .; j_gene: TRBJ1-2
CDR3aa: CAFEEGTSGAKRYF; CDR3nt: TGTGCCTTCGAGGAGGGGACTAGCGGGGCCAAACGGTACTTC; d_gene: TRBD2; v_gene: TRBV30; abundance: .; j_gene: TRBJ2-5
CDR3aa: CASREGRTGNTEAFF; CDR3nt: TGTGCCAGCAGAGAAGGTAGGACAGGAAACACTGAAGCTTTCTTT; d_gene: TRBD1; v_gene: TRBV2; abundance: few; j_gene: TRBJ1-1
CDR3aa: CASSSGQGARGETQYF; CDR3nt: TGTGCCAGCAGTTCTGGACAGGGGGCGAGAGGGGAGACCCAGTACTTC; d_gene: TRBD1; v_gene: TRBV28; abundance: .; j_gene: TRBJ2-5
CDR3aa: CASSARLAGDGSSYEQYF; CDR3nt: TGCGCCAGCAGTGCGAGACTAGCGGGAGATGGGAGTTCCTACGAGCAGTACTTC; d_gene: TRBD2; v_gene: TRBV10-1; abundance: .; j_gene: TRBJ2-7
CDR3aa: CASSGGRADYNEQFF; CDR3nt: TGTGCCAGCAGTGGTGGGAGGGCCGACTACAATGAGCAGTTCTTC; d_gene: TRBD2; v_gene: TRBV2; abundance: once; j_gene: TRBJ2-1
CDR3aa: CASSLSLRGTSEAFF; CDR3nt: TGTGCCAGCAGTTTATCATTACGGGGGACCTCTGAAGCTTTCTTT; d_gene: .; v_gene: TRBV28; abundance: .; j_gene: TRBJ1-1
CDR3aa: CASRDRGWGETQYF; CDR3nt: TGTGCCAGTCGCGACAGGGGTTGGGGAGAGACCCAGTACTTC; d_gene: TRBD1; v_gene: TRBV11-2; abundance: .; j_gene: TRBJ2-5
CDR3aa: CASSLGSGGSSGYTF; CDR3nt: TGTGCCAGCAGCTTAGGTTCAGGGGGCAGCTCTGGCTACACCTTC; d_gene: TRBD1; v_gene: TRBV7-6; abundance: .; j_gene: TRBJ1-2
CDR3aa: CASSLSAGSFNEQFF; CDR3nt: TGTGCCAGCAGTTTATCGGCAGGGTCATTCAATGAGCAGTTCTTC; d_gene: .; v_gene: TRBV27; abundance: .; j_gene: TRBJ2-1
CDR3aa: CASSLGQSYGYTF; CDR3nt: TGTGCCAGCAGCTTAGGGCAGAGCTATGGCTACACCTTC; d_gene: .; v_gene: TRBV7-3; abundance: .; j_gene: TRBJ1-2
CDR3aa: CATSREYADREAFF; CDR3nt: TGTGCCACCAGCAGAGAATATGCAGACAGGGAAGCTTTCTTT; d_gene: .; v_gene: TRBV15; abundance: .; j_gene: TRBJ1-1
CDR3aa: CASSDRGSGNQPQHF; CDR3nt: TGTGCCAGCAGTGACAGGGGTTCGGGCAATCAGCCCCAGCATTTT; d_gene: TRBD1; v_gene: TRBV6-6; abundance: .; j_gene: TRBJ1-5
CDR3aa: CASQRESSYNEQFF; CDR3nt: TGTGCCAGCCAGCGGGAAAGCTCCTACAATGAGCAGTTCTTC; d_gene: TRBD2; v_gene: TRBV6-5; abundance: .; j_gene: TRBJ2-1
CDR3aa: CASSTRWSNEQYF; CDR3nt: TGTGCCAGTAGTACCCGGTGGAGCAACGAGCAGTACTTC; d_gene: .; v_gene: TRBV19; abundance: few; j_gene: TRBJ2-7
CDR3aa: CASSLVAGESYEQYF; CDR3nt: TGTGCCAGCAGTTTAGTAGCGGGAGAGTCCTACGAGCAGTACTTC; d_gene: TRBD2; v_gene: TRBV27; abundance: .; j_gene: TRBJ2-7
CDR3aa: CASSLRQVGNQPQHF; CDR3nt: TGTGCCAGCAGTCTTAGACAGGTGGGAAATCAGCCCCAGCATTTT; d_gene: .; v_gene: TRBV2; abundance: .; j_gene: TRBJ1-5
CDR3aa: CASSPLRDSSRAQYF; CDR3nt: TGCGCCAGCAGTCCCCTAAGGGACAGCTCACGGGCCCAGTACTTC; d_gene: TRBD1; v_gene: TRBV2; abundance: .; j_gene: TRBJ2-5
CDR3aa: CASSYRRTGPNEQFF; CDR3nt: TGTGCCAGCAGTTACCGGAGGACAGGGCCCAATGAGCAGTTCTTC; d_gene: TRBD1; v_gene: TRBV6-5; abundance: .; j_gene: TRBJ2-1
CDR3aa: CASSPAEANTEAFF; CDR3nt: TGTGCCAGCAGCCCGGCGGAGGCGAACACTGAAGCTTTCTTT; d_gene: .; v_gene: TRBV2; abundance: .; j_gene: TRBJ1-1